This T cell receptor (beta chain) stems from a study of blood T cell repertoires in COVID-19. Produced via immunoSEQ multiplex PCR; TCRdb's table is partial and in-frame only. The repertoire holds roughly 230,000 clones, with about four fifths as singletons. The material sequenced was peripheral blood. The source of this sequence is a man aged 45-65 years with active or convalescent COVID-19.

DNA of the CDR3: TGTGCCAGCAGTTTAACTAGCGGCGGGGAGCTGTTTTTT. It codes for CASSLTSGGELFF. The V and J genes are TRBV12-3 or TRBV12-4 and TRBJ2-2, with 8 positions matching TRBD2. The junction had 0 bases not matched to a gene; V was cut back by 2 bases and J by 7 bases. The CDR3 has 13 amino acids.